These 14 T cell receptor beta chains were all obtained from the same sample, sequenced in a study of blood T cell repertoires in COVID-19. Generated by immunoSEQ multiplex PCR, the TCRdb table keeps only in-frame clones and is missing some. This sample has some 290,000 clones, with 75% to 90% found just once. Specimen: peripheral blood. The receptor set was obtained from a man between 60 and 75 years old who had recovered from COVID-19.

The chain recombines TRBV4-1 with TRBJ1-6, with D perhaps TRBD1 (6 bases). Germline CDR1 is MGHRA and CDR2 is YSYEKL. The CDR3 runs 15 residues. V lost 6 bases, J lost 9 bases, and 18 bases lay in between. The CDR3 loop reads CASRPVQGKGSPLHF. CDR3 coding DNA: TGCGCCAGCAGGCCCGTACAGGGAAAGGGTTCACCCCTCCACTTT.

The chain carries TRBV9 and TRBJ2-2, with D hard to call. Between the trimmed V and J ends, which lost 0 bases and 5 bases, there was a span of 8 bases. This CDR3 spans 14 amino acids. CDR1 is SGDLS and CDR2 is YYNGEE in the germline V gene. The CDR3 spells CASSVAQMTGELFF. Written as DNA, the CDR3 is TGTGCCAGCAGCGTAGCTCAGATGACCGGGGAGCTGTTTTTT.

The chain uses TRBV29-1 and TRBJ2-1, with 8 bases aligning to TRBD2. Trimming at V came to 1 base and at J to 4 bases, leaving 3 bases not matched to a gene. Germline V gives CDR1 SQVTM, CDR2 ANQGSEA. The CDR3 length is 14 residues. The CDR3 loop is CSVEAGGMYNEQFF. The CDR3 DNA reads as TGCAGCGTTGAAGCGGGGGGGATGTACAATGAGCAGTTCTTC.

The chain couples TRBV18 to TRBJ2-2, with D perhaps TRBD2 (5 bases). V lost 2 bases and J 7 bases, leaving 8 bases between the germline ends. The CDR3 is 13 amino acids. The germline V gene has CDR1 KGHSH and CDR2 LQKENI. The CDR3 is CASSPGSGGELFF. CDR3 bases: TGTGCCAGCTCACCAGGGAGCGGCGGGGAGCTGTTTTTT.

The chain combines TRBV3-1 (or the pseudogene TRBV3-2) with TRBJ2-1; D not certain. Germline V gives CDR1 LGHDT, CDR2 YNNKEL (reference sequence). V lost 3 bases and J 0 bases, leaving 12 bases between the germline ends. The CDR3 consists of 16 residues. The DNA of the CDR3 is TGTGCCAGCAGCCATGATCCTCGGAGCTCCTACAATGAGCAGTTCTTC. Protein: CASSHDPRSSYNEQFF.

The chain carries TRBV6-1 and TRBJ2-3, with 7 bases identical to TRBD2. Germline V CDR1 and CDR2: MNHNS, SASEGT. The CDR3 is 16 amino acids. V shed 4 bases and J 0 bases; nucleotides not matched to a gene: 7. CDR3 loop: CASSGGGLTSTDTQYF. The CDR3, as DNA: TGTGCCAGCAGTGGGGGGGGACTTACTAGCACAGATACGCAGTATTTT.

V is TRBV5-1 and J is TRBJ1-4; TRBD1 matches at 8 bases. Germline lookup yields CDR1 SGHRS and CDR2 YFSETQ. This CDR3 comprises 16 residues. V was clipped by 3 bases and J by 5 bases; unmatched bases: 9. The chain's CDR3 is CASSSSGGSVNEKLFF. DNA of the CDR3: TGCGCCAGCAGCTCCTCAGGGGGCTCAGTCAATGAAAAACTGTTTTTT.

This sequence joins TRBV3-1 (or the pseudogene TRBV3-2) and TRBJ2-7; unclear D gene. CDR1 is LGHDT, CDR2 YNNKEL, per germline (reference sequence). Trimming left V 0 bases short and J 2 bases short, with 11 bases between. This CDR3 spans 15 amino acids. The CDR3 DNA reads TGTGCCAGCAGCCAAGAGAGTGGCAGGACCTACGAGCAGTACTTC. Its protein is CASSQESGRTYEQYF.

The V gene is TRBV11-2, the J gene TRBJ2-7, with a weak D call TRBD2 (6 bases). This CDR3 spans 14 amino acids. Germline V gene data show CDR1 as SGHAT and CDR2 as FQNNGV. V dropped 1 base and J dropped 4 bases, with 11 bases sitting between them. In DNA form, the CDR3 reads TGTGCCAGCAGCTTAGTGCCTAGCGTATACGAGCAGTACTTC. The encoded protein is CASSLVPSVYEQYF. Full variable domain (rest looked up from reference TRBV11-2 and TRBJ2-7): EAGVAQSPRYKIIEKRQSVAFWCNPISGHATLYWYQQILGQGPKLLIQFQNNGVVDDSQLPKDRFSAERLKGVDSTLKIQPAKLEDSAVYLCASSLVPSVYEQYFGPGTRLTVT.

The rearrangement joins TRBV28 to TRBJ2-1; TRBD1 is a possible D gene (8 bases). Between the trimmed V and J ends, which lost 3 bases and 4 bases, there was a span of 13 bases. This CDR3 contains 15 residues. The germline V gene has CDR1 MDHEN and CDR2 SYDVKM. The CDR3 nucleotides read TGTGCCAGCAGTTTCGGACAGGGACTATACAATGAGCAGTTCTTC. Encoded protein: CASSFGQGLYNEQFF.

The chain links TRBV6-1 to TRBJ2-5; 7 bases are a match to TRBD1. Germline CDR1 is MNHNS and CDR2 is SASEGT. V was clipped by 7 bases and J by 4 bases; unmatched bases: 9. The CDR3 runs 14 residues. The CDR3 loop is CASKFMAGGETQYF. DNA of the CDR3: TGTGCCAGCAAGTTTATGGCAGGGGGAGAGACCCAGTACTTC.

This clone came up once. The chain uses TRBV5-1 and TRBJ1-3, with D unresolved. The V and J ends lost 3 bases and 1 base respectively, with 11 bases between them. The CDR3 is made up of 15 amino acids. Germline-derived CDR1 and CDR2 are SGHRS and YFSETQ. The CDR3 sequence: CASSSVTGSGNTIYF. DNA for the CDR3: TGCGCCAGCAGCTCCGTTACGGGATCTGGAAACACCATATATTTT. Full variable domain (rest looked up from reference TRBV5-1 and TRBJ1-3): KAGVTQTPRYLIKTRGQQVTLSCSPISGHRSVSWYQQTPGQGLQFLFEYFSETQRNKGNFPGRFSGRQFSNSRSEMNVSTLELGDSALYLCASSSVTGSGNTIYFGEGSWLTVV.

The gene calls are TRBV1 and TRBJ2-7; the table's D call of TRBD1 was not tested on the DNA. TRBV1 is a recognized pseudogene. The CDR3 is 17 residues long. CDR3 bases: TGCACCAGCAGCCAAGATGTGGAGAGGACACCGCCCTACGAGCAGTACTTC. Translating it yields CTSSQDVERTPPYEQYF.

This clone showed up just once. In DNA form, the CDR3 reads TGTGCCAGCAGCTCTAGCGGGAATCCCTACAATGAGCAGTTCTTC. Its translation is CASSSSGNPYNEQFF. This rearrangement joins TRBV5-4 to TRBJ2-1; 9 bases match TRBD2. The CDR3 is 15 residues long. Germline CDR1 SGHNT, CDR2 YYREEE (reference sequence). V lost 3 bases, J lost 2 bases, and 3 bases stayed unmatched. The variable domain in full, completed from reference TRBV5-4 and TRBJ2-1, reads ETGVTQSPTHLIKTRGQQVTLRCSSQSGHNTVSWYQQALGQGPQFIFQYYREEENGRGNFPPRFSGLQFPNYSSELNVNALELDDSALYLCASSSSGNPYNEQFFGPGTRLTVL.